Detailed here is one TCR beta chain. Antigen unknown. The ends were cut back, 8 bases at V and 3 bases at J, with 14 bases in the middle. This CDR3 has 14 residues. CDR1 SNHLY and CDR2 FYNNEI come from the germline V gene. These data originate in a study of T cells in localized non-small cell lung cancer. Broader study findings: Heterogeneity within the tumor remains possible, as just one region underwent sequencing. Of the tissues analyzed, uninvolved adjacent lung showed maximal T cell clonality, greater than tumor. A median of about 60 of the top 100 tumor clones appeared in adjacent lung, which was paired and uninvolved.

Data came from immunoSEQ multiplex PCR; TCRdb stores just in-frame clones and leaves some out. The table lists approximately 54,000 clones, over 80% of them singletons. The chain uses TRBV2 and TRBJ1-5, with D tentatively TRBD1 (6 bases). The clonotype comes from a female donor of 60 years or more with stage II squamous cell lung carcinoma. Material: peripheral blood, obtained before any cancer treatment. The chain's CDR3 is CASRPGQSNQPQHF. In DNA form, the CDR3 reads TGTGCCAGCCGCCCCGGACAGTCCAATCAGCCCCAGCATTTT.